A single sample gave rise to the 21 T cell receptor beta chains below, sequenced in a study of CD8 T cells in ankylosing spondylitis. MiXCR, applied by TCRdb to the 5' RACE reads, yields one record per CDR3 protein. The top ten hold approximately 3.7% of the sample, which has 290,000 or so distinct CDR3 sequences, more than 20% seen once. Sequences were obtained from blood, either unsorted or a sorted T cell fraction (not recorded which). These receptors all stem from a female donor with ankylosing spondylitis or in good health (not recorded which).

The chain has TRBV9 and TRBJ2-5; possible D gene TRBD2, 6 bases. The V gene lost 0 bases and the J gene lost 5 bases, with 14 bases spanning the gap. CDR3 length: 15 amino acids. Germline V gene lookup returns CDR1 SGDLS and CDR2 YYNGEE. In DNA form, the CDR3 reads TGTGCCAGCAGCGTAGGGACGGAGGGTACCGAGACCCAGTACTTC. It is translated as CASSVGTEGTETQYF.

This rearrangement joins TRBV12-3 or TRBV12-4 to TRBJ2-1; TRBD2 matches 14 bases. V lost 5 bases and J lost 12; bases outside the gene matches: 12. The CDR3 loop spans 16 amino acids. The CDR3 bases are TGTGCCAGCAGTACTCGGGGACTAGCGGGAGTCTGGGGGCAGTTCTTC. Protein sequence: CASSTRGLAGVWGQFF.

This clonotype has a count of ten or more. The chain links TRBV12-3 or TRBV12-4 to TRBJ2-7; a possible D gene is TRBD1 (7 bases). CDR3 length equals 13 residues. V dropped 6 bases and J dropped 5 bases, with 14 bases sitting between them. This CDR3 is CASRSTGRNEQYF. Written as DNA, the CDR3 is TGTGCCAGCAGGTCGACAGGGAGGAACGAGCAGTACTTC.

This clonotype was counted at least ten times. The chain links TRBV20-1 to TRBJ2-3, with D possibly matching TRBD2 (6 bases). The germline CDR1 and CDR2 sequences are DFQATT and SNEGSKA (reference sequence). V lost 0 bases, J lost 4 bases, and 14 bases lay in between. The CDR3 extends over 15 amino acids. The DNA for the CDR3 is TGCAGTGCTAGAGATCCAACGGGAGCGGCAGATACGCAGTATTTT. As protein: CSARDPTGAADTQYF.

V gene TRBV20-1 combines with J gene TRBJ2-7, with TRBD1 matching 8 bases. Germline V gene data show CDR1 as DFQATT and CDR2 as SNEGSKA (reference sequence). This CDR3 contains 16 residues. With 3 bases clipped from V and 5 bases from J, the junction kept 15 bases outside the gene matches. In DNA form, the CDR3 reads TGCAGTGCTAGGCCCCTGGGGACAGGAGGGGGCGACGAGCAGTACTTC. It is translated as CSARPLGTGGGDEQYF.

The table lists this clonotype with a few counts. The CDR3 nucleotides are TGTGCCTGGAGTGTCGGTAGCGGGATTCCCTACGAGCAGTACTTC. Protein: CAWSVGSGIPYEQYF. The chain uses TRBV30 and TRBJ2-7; 8 positions agree with TRBD2. The CDR3 consists of 15 residues. CDR1 GTSNPN and CDR2 SVGIG come from the germline V gene (reference sequence). The V gene end was trimmed by 0 bases and the J gene end by 2 bases; junction bases not matched to a gene: 6. Complete variable domain (other parts from reference TRBV30 and TRBJ2-7): SQTIHQWPATLVQPVGSPLSLECTVEGTSNPNLYWYRQAAGRGLQLLFYSVGIGQISSEVPQNLSASRPQDRQFILSSKKLLLSDSGFYLCAWSVGSGIPYEQYFGPGTRLTVT.

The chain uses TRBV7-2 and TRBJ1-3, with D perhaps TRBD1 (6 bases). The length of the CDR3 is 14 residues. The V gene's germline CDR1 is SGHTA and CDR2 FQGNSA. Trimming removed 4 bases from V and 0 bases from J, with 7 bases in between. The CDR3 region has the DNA TGTGCCAGCAGCTGGACAGCCTCTGGAAACACCATATATTTT. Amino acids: CASSWTASGNTIYF.

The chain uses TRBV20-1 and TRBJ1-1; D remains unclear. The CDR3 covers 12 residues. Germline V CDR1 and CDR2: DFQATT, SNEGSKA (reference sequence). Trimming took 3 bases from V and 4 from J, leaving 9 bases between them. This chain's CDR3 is CSARRVGTEAFF. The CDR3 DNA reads TGCAGTGCTAGGAGGGTGGGCACTGAAGCTTTCTTT.

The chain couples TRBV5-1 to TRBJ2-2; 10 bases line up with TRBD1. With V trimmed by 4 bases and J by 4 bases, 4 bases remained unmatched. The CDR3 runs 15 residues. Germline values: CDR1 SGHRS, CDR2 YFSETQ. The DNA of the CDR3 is TGCGCCAGCAGCCAAGGGACAGGGGTCACCGGGGAGCTGTTTTTT. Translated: CASSQGTGVTGELFF.

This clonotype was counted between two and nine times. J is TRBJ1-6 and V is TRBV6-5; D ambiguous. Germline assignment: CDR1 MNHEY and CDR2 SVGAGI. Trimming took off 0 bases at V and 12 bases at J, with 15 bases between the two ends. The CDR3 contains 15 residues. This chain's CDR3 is CASSYSPTPSKPLHF. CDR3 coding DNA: TGTGCCAGCAGTTACTCTCCGACACCGTCGAAACCCCTCCACTTT.

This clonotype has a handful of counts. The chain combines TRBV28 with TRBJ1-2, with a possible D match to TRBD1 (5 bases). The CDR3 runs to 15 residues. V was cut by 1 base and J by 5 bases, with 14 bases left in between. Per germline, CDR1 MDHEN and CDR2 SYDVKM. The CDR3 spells CASSLLGAERYGYTF. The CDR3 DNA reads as TGTGCCAGCAGTTTATTAGGGGCCGAAAGATATGGCTACACCTTC.

The CDR3 loop reads CASTDRGLFHSNQPQHF. Written as DNA, the CDR3 is TGTGCCAGTACCGACAGGGGACTTTTCCATAGCAATCAGCCCCAGCATTTT. The chain employs TRBV19 and TRBJ1-5; 8 positions agree with TRBD1. The CDR3 has 17 residues. V shed 7 bases and J 0 bases; nucleotides not matched to a gene: 11. In germline, CDR1 is LNHDA, CDR2 SQIVND (reference sequence).

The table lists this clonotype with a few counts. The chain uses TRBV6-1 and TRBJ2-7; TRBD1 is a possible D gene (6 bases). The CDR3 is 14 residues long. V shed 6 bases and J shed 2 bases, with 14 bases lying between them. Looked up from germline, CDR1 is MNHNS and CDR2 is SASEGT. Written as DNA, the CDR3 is TGTGCCAGCAGCTTCCGGGACAAAGCCTACGAGCAGTACTTC. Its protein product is CASSFRDKAYEQYF.

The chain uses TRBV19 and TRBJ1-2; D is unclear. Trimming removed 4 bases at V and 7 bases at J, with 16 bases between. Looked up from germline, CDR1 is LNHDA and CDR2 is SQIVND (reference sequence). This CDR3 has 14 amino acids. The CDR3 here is CASSRGPGSSGYTF. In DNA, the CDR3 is TGTGCCAGTAGTAGAGGACCCGGCTCGAGTGGCTACACCTTC.

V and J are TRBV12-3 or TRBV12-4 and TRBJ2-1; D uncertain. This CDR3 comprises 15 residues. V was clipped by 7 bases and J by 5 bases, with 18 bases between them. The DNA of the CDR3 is TGTGCCAGCACCCTCGCGGCGTCTCGAAACAATGAGCAGTTCTTC. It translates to CASTLAASRNNEQFF.

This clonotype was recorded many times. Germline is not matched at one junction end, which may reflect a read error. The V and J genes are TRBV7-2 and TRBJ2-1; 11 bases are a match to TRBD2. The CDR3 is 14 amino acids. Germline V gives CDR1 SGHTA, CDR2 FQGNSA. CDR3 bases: TGTGCCAGCAGCTTAGACGGTAGCGGGAGGGCCGGGCTCTTC. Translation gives CASSLDGSGRAGLF.

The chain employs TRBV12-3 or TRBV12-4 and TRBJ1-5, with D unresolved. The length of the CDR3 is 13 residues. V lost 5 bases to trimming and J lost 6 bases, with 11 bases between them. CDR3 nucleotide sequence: TGTGCCAGCAGTCTAACGGCCTCTCAGCCCCAGCATTTT. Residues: CASSLTASQPQHF.

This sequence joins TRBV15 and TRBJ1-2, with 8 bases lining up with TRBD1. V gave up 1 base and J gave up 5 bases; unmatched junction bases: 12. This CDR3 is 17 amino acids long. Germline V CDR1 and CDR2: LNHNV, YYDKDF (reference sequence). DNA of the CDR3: TGTGCCACCAGCAGAGGAGGGCAGGGGGCAACCGGTTATGGCTACACCTTC. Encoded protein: CATSRGGQGATGYGYTF.

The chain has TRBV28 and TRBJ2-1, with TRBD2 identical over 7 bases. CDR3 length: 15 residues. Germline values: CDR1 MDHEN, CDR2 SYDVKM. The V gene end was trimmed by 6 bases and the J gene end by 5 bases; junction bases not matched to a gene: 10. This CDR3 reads CASSAELASNNEQFF. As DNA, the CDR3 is TGTGCCAGCAGCGCCGAACTAGCGTCCAACAATGAGCAGTTCTTC.

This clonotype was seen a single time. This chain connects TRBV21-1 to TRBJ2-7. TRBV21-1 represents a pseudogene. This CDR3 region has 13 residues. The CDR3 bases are TGTGCCATACTGCCTAAGGACCGCTACGAGCAGTACTTC. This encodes CAILPKDRYEQYF.

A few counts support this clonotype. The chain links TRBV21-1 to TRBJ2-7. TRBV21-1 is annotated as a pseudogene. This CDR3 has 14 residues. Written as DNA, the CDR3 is TGTGCCAGCAGCAAAGTAACGGAGACCTACGAGCAGTACTTC. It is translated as CASSKVTETYEQYF.